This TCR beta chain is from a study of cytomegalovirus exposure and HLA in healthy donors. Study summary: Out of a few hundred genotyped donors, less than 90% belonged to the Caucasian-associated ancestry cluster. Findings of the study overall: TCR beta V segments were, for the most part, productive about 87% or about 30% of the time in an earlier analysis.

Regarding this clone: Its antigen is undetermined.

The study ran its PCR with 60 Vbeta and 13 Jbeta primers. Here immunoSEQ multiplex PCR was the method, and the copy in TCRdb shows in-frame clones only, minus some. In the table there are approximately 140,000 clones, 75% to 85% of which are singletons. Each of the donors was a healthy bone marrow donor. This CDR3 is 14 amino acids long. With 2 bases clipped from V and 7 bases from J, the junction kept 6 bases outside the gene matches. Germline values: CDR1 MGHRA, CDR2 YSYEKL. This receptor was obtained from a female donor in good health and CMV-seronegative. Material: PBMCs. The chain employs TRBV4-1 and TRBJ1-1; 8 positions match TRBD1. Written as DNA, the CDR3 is TGCGCCAGCAGCCAACCACAGGGGGTTAATGAAGCTTTCTTT. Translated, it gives CASSQPQGVNEAFF.